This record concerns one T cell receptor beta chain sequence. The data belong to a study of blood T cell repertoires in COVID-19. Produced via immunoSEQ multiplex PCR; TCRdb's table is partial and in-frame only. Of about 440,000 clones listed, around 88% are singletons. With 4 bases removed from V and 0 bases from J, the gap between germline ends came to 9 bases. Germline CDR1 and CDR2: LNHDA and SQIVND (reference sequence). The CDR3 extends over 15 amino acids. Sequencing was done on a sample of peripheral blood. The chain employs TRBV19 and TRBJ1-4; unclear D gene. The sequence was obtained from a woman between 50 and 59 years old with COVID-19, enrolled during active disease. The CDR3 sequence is CASSRGFATNEKLFF. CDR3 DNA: TGTGCCAGTAGTAGAGGGTTTGCAACTAATGAAAAACTGTTTTTT. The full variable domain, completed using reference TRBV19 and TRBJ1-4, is DGGITQSPKYLFRKEGQNVTLSCEQNLNHDAMYWYRQDPGQGLRLIYYSQIVNDFQKGDIAEGYSVSREKKESFPLTVTSAQKNPTAFYLCASSRGFATNEKLFFGSGTQLSVL.